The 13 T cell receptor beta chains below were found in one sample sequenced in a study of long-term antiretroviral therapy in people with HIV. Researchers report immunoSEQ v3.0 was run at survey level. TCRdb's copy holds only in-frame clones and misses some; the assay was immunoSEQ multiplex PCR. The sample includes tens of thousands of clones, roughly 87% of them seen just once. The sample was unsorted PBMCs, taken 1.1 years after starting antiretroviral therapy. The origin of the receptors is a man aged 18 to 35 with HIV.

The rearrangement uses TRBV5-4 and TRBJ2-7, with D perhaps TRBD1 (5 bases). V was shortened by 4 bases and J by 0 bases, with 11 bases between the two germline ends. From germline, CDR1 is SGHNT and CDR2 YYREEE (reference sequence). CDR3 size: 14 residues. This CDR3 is CASSETASSYEQYF. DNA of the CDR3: TGTGCCAGCAGCGAGACAGCTAGCTCCTACGAGCAGTACTTC.

The DNA for the CDR3 is TGCGCCAGCAGCCAAGACCTCGGGCCTACGGACTACGAGCAGTACTTC. Its translation: CASSQDLGPTDYEQYF. The chain is built from TRBV4-3 and TRBJ2-7, with D hard to call. CDR1 LGHNA and CDR2 YSLEER come from the germline V gene. This CDR3 region has 16 residues. With 0 bases removed from V and 3 bases from J, the gap between germline ends came to 15 bases.

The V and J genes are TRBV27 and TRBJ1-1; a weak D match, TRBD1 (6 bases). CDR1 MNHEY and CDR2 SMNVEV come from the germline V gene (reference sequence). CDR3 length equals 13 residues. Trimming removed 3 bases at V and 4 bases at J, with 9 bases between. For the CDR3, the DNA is TGTGCCAGCAGTTTCCAGGGGAGCACTGAAGCTTTCTTT. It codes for CASSFQGSTEAFF.

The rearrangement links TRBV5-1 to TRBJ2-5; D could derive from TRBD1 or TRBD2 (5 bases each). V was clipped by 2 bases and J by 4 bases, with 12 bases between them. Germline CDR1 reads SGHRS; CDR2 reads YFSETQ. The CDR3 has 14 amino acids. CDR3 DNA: TGCGCCAGCAGCTTATCGGGGCAGGGAGAGACCCAGTACTTC. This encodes CASSLSGQGETQYF.

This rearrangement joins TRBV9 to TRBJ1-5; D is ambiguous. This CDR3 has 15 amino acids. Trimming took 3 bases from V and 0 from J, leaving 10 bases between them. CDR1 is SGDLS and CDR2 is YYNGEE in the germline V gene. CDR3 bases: TGTGCCAGCAGCGACGGACGTATTAGCAATCAGCCCCAGCATTTT. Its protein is CASSDGRISNQPQHF.

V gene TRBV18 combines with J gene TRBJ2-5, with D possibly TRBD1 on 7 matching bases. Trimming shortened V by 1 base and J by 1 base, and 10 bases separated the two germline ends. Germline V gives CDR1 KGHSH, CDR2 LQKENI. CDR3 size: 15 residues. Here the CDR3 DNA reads TGTGCCAGCTCACCACGCCAGGGGGGCCAAGAGACCCAGTACTTC. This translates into CASSPRQGGQETQYF.

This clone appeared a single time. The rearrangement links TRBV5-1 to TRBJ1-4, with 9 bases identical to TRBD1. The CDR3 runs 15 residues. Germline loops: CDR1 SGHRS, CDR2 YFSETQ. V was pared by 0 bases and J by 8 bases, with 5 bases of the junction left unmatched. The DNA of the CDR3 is TGCGCCAGCAGCTTGGTGGGACAGGGTCGAGAAAAACTGTTTTTT. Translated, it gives CASSLVGQGREKLFF.

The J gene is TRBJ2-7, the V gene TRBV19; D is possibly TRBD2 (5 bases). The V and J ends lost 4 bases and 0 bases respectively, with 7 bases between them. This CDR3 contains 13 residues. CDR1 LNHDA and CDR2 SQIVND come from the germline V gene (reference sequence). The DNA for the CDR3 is TGTGCCAGTAGTAGTGGGAGCTCCTACGAGCAGTACTTC. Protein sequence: CASSSGSSYEQYF.

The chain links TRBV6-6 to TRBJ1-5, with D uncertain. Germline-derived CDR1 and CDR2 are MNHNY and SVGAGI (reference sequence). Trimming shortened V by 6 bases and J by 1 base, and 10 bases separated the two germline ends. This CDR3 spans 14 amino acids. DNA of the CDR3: TGTGCCAGCAGAACCCCAGGAAGCAATCAGCCCCAGCATTTT. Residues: CASRTPGSNQPQHF.

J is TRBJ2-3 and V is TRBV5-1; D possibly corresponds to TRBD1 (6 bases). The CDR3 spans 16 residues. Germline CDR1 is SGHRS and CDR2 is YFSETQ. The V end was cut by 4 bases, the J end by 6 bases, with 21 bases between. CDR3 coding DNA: TGCGCCAGCAGCATACAAACCGGACAGCCCACTGATACGCAGTATTTT. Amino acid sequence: CASSIQTGQPTDTQYF.

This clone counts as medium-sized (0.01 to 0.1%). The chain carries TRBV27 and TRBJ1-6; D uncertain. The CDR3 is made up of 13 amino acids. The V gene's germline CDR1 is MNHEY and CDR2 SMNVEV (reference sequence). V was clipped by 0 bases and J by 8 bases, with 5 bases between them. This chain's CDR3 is CASSLSTDSPLHF. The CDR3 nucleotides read TGTGCCAGCAGTTTATCGACGGATTCACCCCTCCACTTT.

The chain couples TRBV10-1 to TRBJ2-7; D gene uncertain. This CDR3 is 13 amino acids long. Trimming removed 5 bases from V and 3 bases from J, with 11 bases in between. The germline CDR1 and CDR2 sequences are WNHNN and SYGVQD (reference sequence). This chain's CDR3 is CASSFGRDYEQYF. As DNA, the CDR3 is TGCGCCAGCAGTTTCGGCAGAGACTACGAGCAGTACTTC.

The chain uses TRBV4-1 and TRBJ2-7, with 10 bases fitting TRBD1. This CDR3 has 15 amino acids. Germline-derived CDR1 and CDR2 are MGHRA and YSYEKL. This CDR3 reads CATRFLGTGDHEQYF. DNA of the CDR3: TGCGCGACCCGCTTTCTGGGGACAGGGGACCACGAGCAGTACTTC.